The TCR beta chain under discussion was sequenced for a study of cytomegalovirus exposure and HLA in healthy donors. Amplification used 60 Vbeta primers and 13 Jbeta primers. The protocol was immunoSEQ multiplex PCR, while the TCRdb copy is restricted to in-frame clones and leaves out a portion. The sample holds just under 65,000 clones; roughly 78% are singletons and the top ten take approximately 4.3%. This sequence originates from a woman under 40 in good health and CMV-seronegative. Source material: PBMCs.

The CDR3 region is CASSGRQGGNSPLHF. In DNA form, the CDR3 reads TGTGCCAGCAGTGGACGACAGGGGGGCAATTCACCCCTCCACTTT. The chain links TRBV6-5 to TRBJ1-6, with 9 nucleotides matching TRBD1. This CDR3 is built from 15 residues. Germline V gene sequence: CDR1 MNHEY, CDR2 SVGAGI. V shed 5 bases, J shed 7 bases, and the junction held 6 bases outside the gene matches.